The 24 T cell receptor beta chains in this list originate from one sample, sequenced in a study of metastatic and nonmetastatic thyroid tumors. TCRdb called clones again from the PCR reads with MiXCR. The data show about 20,000 clones, nearly 25% seen once. Until they underwent thyroid surgery, no patient had received any treatment. Input material: tumor tissue. The receptors were sampled from a female donor with papillary thyroid cancer or a benign thyroid nodule (not recorded which). Some clones in this sample may be carry-over from other donors' samples.

The chain has TRBV13 and TRBJ1-1; 10 bases are a match to TRBD1. Trimming removed 5 bases from V and 10 bases from J; junction bases left unmatched: 13. Germline V lookup: CDR1 PRHDT, CDR2 FYEKMQ (reference sequence). This CDR3 is 15 amino acids long. The CDR3 region is CASSPKDRGSLAAFF. CDR3 sequence (DNA): TGTGCCAGCAGCCCTAAGGACAGGGGGAGTTTGGCAGCTTTCTTT.

This clone is deemed medium-sized. The chain combines TRBV27 with TRBJ1-1; D might be TRBD1 (5 bases). The CDR3 has 16 residues. Looked up from germline, CDR1 is MNHEY and CDR2 is SMNVEV (reference sequence). V was cut by 6 bases and J by 5 bases, with 22 bases left in between. The DNA for the CDR3 is TGTGCCAGCAGCCCTAACCCCCCAGGGAGGAGGACTGAAGCTTTCTTT. Translated: CASSPNPPGRRTEAFF.

This clone is medium-sized within its sample. The chain combines TRBV11-2 with TRBJ2-7; no firm D call. Trimming removed 2 bases from V and 7 bases from J, with 15 bases in between. CDR1 SGHAT and CDR2 FQNNGV come from the germline V gene. CDR3 size: 14 residues. CDR3 sequence reads: CASSLPFAAEEQYF. The CDR3 coding sequence is TGTGCCAGCAGCTTACCTTTTGCCGCGGAAGAGCAGTACTTC.

This clone was seen a few times. A read error may explain this, as a much larger clone is one base away. This sample also contains other DNA sequences that code for the same CDR3. The gene calls are TRBV9 and TRBJ2-5; no firm D call. V was cut by 2 bases and J by 5 bases, with 10 bases left in between. This CDR3 has 13 amino acids. From germline, CDR1 is SGDLS and CDR2 YYNGEE. The CDR3: CASSVGSVETQYF. In DNA, the CDR3 is TGTGCCAGCAGCGTGGGCTCAGTGGAGACCCAGTACTTC.

This clone was seen only a few times. The rearrangement links TRBV20-1 to TRBJ2-1; 11 bases agree with TRBD1. The CDR3 consists of 18 residues. Unmatched junction bases numbered 15, after V lost 1 base and J lost 7 bases. The germline V gene has CDR1 DFQATT and CDR2 SNEGSKA (reference sequence). The CDR3 bases are TGCAGTGCTAGAGGGACAGGGGGCTACGTTGGCGGGGATAATGAGCAGTTCTTC. Translating it yields CSARGTGGYVGGDNEQFF.

This clone was seen a few times. The V gene is TRBV6-1, the J gene TRBJ1-5; tentatively, D is TRBD1 (6 bases). CDR3 length: 17 residues. The V gene lost 7 bases and the J gene lost 3 bases, with 22 bases spanning the gap. Germline V gene lookup returns CDR1 MNHNS and CDR2 SASEGT. In DNA form, the CDR3 reads TGTGCCAGCACCAGGGCGGGACATGGATATATCAATCAGCCCCAGCATTTT. Residues: CASTRAGHGYINQPQHF.

This clone was found many times. The chain uses TRBV7-3 and TRBJ2-4; D not certain. V was trimmed by 2 bases and J by 8 bases, leaving 10 bases between them. The germline gives CDR1 SGHTA, CDR2 FQGTGA. The CDR3 runs to 13 residues. CDR3 sequence: CASSLRVRDIQYF. The CDR3 DNA follows: TGTGCCAGCAGCTTACGGGTACGAGACATTCAGTACTTC.

The V gene is TRBV20-1, the J gene TRBJ2-5; D uncertain. V shed 0 bases and J shed 5 bases, with 13 bases lying between them. This CDR3 has 14 residues. Germline V gives CDR1 DFQATT, CDR2 SNEGSKA (reference sequence). This CDR3 is CSARDSQTWETQYF. The CDR3 DNA is TGCAGTGCTAGAGATTCCCAAACGTGGGAGACCCAGTACTTC.

Ten or more counts support this clone. The chain uses TRBV3-1 and TRBJ2-3; D perhaps matches TRBD2 (6 bases). V shed 2 bases and J shed 9 bases, with 18 bases lying between them. Germline V gene sequence: CDR1 LGHDT, CDR2 YNNKEL (reference sequence). CDR3 size: 15 residues. The CDR3 loop reads CASSQRRAPGETQYF. In DNA, the CDR3 is TGTGCCAGCAGCCAAAGGAGAGCGCCGGGAGAGACGCAGTATTTT.

This clone was found many times. The chain combines TRBV20-1 with TRBJ2-7; 9 bases match TRBD2. Germline loops: CDR1 DFQATT, CDR2 SNEGSKA (reference sequence). There are 13 residues in the CDR3. The V and J ends lost 6 bases and 2 bases, in that order; junction bases with no gene match: 5. The CDR3 nucleotides are TGCAGTGCGCCACTAGCGGGCGCCTACGAGCAGTACTTC. Translated, it gives CSAPLAGAYEQYF.

This chain uses TRBV2 with TRBJ2-1, with 7 nucleotides matching TRBD1. CDR3 length equals 15 residues. The germline V gene encodes CDR1 SNHLY and CDR2 FYNNEI. The junction had 14 bases not matched to a gene; V was cut back by 7 bases and J by 8 bases. The CDR3 is CASTLRGQCWDEQFF. CDR3 nucleotides: TGTGCCAGCACGCTAAGGGGGCAGTGTTGGGATGAGCAGTTCTTC.

This clone was observed once. The J gene is TRBJ2-7, the V gene TRBV13; D might be TRBD1 (5 bases). V was pared by 2 bases and J by 2 bases, with 13 bases between. Germline CDR1 is PRHDT and CDR2 is FYEKMQ (reference sequence). The CDR3 consists of 15 residues. CDR3 residues: CASSLTVAGTYEQYF. CDR3 DNA sequence: TGTGCCAGCAGCTTAACGGTGGCAGGGACCTACGAGCAGTACTTC. Drawing the rest from reference TRBV13 and TRBJ2-7, the complete variable domain is AAGVIQSPRHLIKEKRETATLKCYPIPRHDTVYWYQQGPGQDPQFLISFYEKMQSDKGSIPDRFSAQQFSDYHSELNMSSLELGDSALYFCASSLTVAGTYEQYFGPGTRLTVT.

The table lists this clone with a few counts. Other DNA sequences in the sample encode the same CDR3. The chain employs TRBV19 and TRBJ2-3; D perhaps matches TRBD2 (5 bases). From germline, CDR1 is LNHDA and CDR2 SQIVND (reference sequence). This CDR3 is 15 amino acids long. Deletions cut 4 bases from V and 9 bases from J, with 20 bases between. The CDR3 reads CASSTTLYGGDTQYF. In DNA, the CDR3 is TGTGCCAGTAGTACCACCCTATACGGAGGTGACACGCAGTATTTT.

This clone was detected ten times or more. The V gene is TRBV2, the J gene TRBJ2-1; TRBD2 matches 7 bases. CDR1 SNHLY and CDR2 FYNNEI come from the germline V gene. The length of the CDR3 is 12 residues. With 4 bases clipped from V and 12 bases from J, the junction kept 6 bases outside the gene matches. The CDR3 DNA follows: TGTGCCAGCAGTGGAGCTAGCGGTCTGCAGTTCTTC. Translated: CASSGASGLQFF.

Comments on this clone: The junction does not match germline at one end; this may be a read error. This chain connects TRBV6-2 or TRBV6-3 to TRBJ2-3, with TRBD1 matching over 7 bases. This CDR3 has 15 amino acids. From germline, CDR1 is MNHEY and CDR2 SVGEGT. CDR3 nucleotide sequence: TGTGCCAGCAGTTATGGGACAGTGGAATCAGATACTCAGTATTTT. This encodes CASSYGTVESDTQYF.

The J gene is TRBJ2-7, the V gene TRBV15; D tentatively reads TRBD1 or TRBD2 (7 bases each). CDR1 and CDR2 (germline): LNHNV, YYDKDF (reference sequence). Trimming left V 5 bases short and J 1 base short, with 15 bases between. This CDR3 contains 15 residues. Here the CDR3 reads CATSRIQGGSYEQYF. The CDR3 bases are TGTGCCACCAGCCGCATTCAGGGGGGGTCCTACGAGCAGTACTTC.

This clone was recorded many times. The chain employs TRBV5-1 and TRBJ2-5; TRBD1 agrees at 7 bases. Germline CDR1 reads SGHRS; CDR2 reads YFSETQ. Trimming at V came to 0 bases and at J to 5 bases, leaving 7 bases not matched to a gene. The CDR3 length is 15 residues. The CDR3 DNA follows: TGCGCCAGCAGCTTGGGACCACAGGGGTTGGAGACCCAGTACTTC. Its translation: CASSLGPQGLETQYF.

This clone was recorded a few times. The chain is built from TRBV11-1 and TRBJ1-2; TRBD1 matches 9 bases. The CDR3 extends over 16 amino acids. The germline gives CDR1 SGHAT, CDR2 FQDESV (reference sequence). Trimming cost V 3 bases and J 1 base; bases outside gene matches: 6. The CDR3: CASSFERTGDNYGYTF. As DNA, the CDR3 is TGTGCCAGCAGCTTCGAAAGGACAGGGGATAACTATGGCTACACCTTC.

The rearrangement joins TRBV6-1 to TRBJ2-1; TRBD2 matches at 8 bases. Germline V lookup: CDR1 MNHNS, CDR2 SASEGT. The CDR3 has 14 amino acids. The trim removed 7 bases at V and 8 bases at J, leaving 10 bases unmatched. The CDR3 here is CASIRLARADEQFF. CDR3 coding DNA: TGTGCCAGCATCCGACTAGCGCGAGCCGATGAGCAGTTCTTC.

Ten or more counts support this clone. Within the sample, other DNA sequences also encode this same CDR3. The rearrangement uses TRBV12-3 or TRBV12-4 and TRBJ2-6, with TRBD1 identical over 8 bases. This CDR3 spans 19 amino acids. V gave up 3 bases and J gave up 0 bases; unmatched junction bases: 10. DNA for the CDR3: TGTGCCAGCAGTTTCGTTTCAGGGGGCCCACTCTCTGGGGCCAACGTCCTGACTTTC. This translates into CASSFVSGGPLSGANVLTF.

In this sample, this clone turned up a few times. The chain has TRBV7-9 and TRBJ1-5, with D unresolved. Deletions cut 5 bases from V and 4 bases from J, with 6 bases between. The germline gives CDR1 SEHNR, CDR2 FQNEAQ (reference sequence). There are 12 residues in the CDR3. CDR3 loop: CASSDRNQPQHF. The CDR3 nucleotides read TGTGCCAGCAGCGACCGGAATCAGCCCCAGCATTTT.

This clone has only a few counts. The chain has TRBV6-1 and TRBJ2-5; D possibly corresponds to TRBD1 (5 bases). Germline-derived CDR1 and CDR2 are MNHNS and SASEGT. The CDR3 is 13 residues long. Trimming pared 5 bases from V and 3 bases from J, leaving 10 bases between. Here the CDR3 reads CASSRGREETQYF. The CDR3 DNA reads TGTGCCAGCAGTAGGGGCAGGGAAGAGACCCAGTACTTC.

This clone was detected ten times or more. J is TRBJ1-1 and V is TRBV20-1; D unresolved. This CDR3 spans 13 amino acids. V lost 4 bases to trimming and J lost 5 bases, with 14 bases between them. Looked up from germline, CDR1 is DFQATT and CDR2 is SNEGSKA (reference sequence). CDR3 amino acids: CSATPPLETEAFF. In nucleotides, the CDR3 is TGCAGTGCTACCCCCCCTTTAGAAACTGAAGCTTTCTTT.

The chain combines TRBV6-1 with TRBJ1-5; D is ambiguous. Per germline, CDR1 MNHNS and CDR2 SASEGT. The CDR3 loop spans 15 amino acids. Trimming removed 1 base from V and 1 base from J, with 8 bases in between. The CDR3 bases are TGTGCCAGCAGTGAAGGGGCGGTGAGCAATCAGCCCCAGCATTTT. It codes for CASSEGAVSNQPQHF.